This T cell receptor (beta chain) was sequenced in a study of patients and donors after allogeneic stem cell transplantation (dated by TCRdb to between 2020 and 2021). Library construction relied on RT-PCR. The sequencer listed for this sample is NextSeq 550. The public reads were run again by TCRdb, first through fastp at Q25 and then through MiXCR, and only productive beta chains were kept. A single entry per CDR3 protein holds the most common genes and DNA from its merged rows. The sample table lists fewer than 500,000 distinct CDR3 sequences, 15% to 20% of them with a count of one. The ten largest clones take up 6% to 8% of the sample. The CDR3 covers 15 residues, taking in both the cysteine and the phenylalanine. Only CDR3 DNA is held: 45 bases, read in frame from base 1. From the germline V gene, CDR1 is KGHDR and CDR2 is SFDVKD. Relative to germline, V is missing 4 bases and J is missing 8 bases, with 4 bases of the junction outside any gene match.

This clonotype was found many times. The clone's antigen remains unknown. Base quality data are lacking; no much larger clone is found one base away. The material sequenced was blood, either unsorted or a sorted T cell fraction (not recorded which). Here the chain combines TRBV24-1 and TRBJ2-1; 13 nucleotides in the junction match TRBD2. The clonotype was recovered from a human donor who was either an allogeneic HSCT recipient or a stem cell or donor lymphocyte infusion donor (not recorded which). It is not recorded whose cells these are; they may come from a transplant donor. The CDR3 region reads CATSDTSGRAHEQFF. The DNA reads TGTGCCACCAGTGACACTAGCGGGAGGGCCCATGAGCAGTTCTTC.